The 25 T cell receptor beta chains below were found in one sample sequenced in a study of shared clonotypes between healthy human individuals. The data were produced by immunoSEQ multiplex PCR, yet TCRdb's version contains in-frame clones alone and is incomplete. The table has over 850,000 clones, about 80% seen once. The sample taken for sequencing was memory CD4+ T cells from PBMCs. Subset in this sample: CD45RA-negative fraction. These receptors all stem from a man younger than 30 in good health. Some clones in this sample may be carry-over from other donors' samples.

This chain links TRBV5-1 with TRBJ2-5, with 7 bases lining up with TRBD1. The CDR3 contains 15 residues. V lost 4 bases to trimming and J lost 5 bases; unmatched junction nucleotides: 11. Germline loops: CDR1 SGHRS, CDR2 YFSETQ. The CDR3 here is CASSALRGRWETQYF. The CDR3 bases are TGCGCCAGCAGCGCATTAAGGGGGCGTTGGGAGACCCAGTACTTC.

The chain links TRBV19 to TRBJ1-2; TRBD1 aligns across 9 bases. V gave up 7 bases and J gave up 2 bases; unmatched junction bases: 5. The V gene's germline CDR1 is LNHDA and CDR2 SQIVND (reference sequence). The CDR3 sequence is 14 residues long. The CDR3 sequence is CASTRGTGNYGYTF. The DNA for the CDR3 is TGTGCCAGTACAAGAGGGACAGGGAACTATGGCTACACCTTC. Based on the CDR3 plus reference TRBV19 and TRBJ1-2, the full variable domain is DGGITQSPKYLFRKEGQNVTLSCEQNLNHDAMYWYRQDPGQGLRLIYYSQIVNDFQKGDIAEGYSVSREKKESFPLTVTSAQKNPTAFYLCASTRGTGNYGYTFGSGTRLTVV.

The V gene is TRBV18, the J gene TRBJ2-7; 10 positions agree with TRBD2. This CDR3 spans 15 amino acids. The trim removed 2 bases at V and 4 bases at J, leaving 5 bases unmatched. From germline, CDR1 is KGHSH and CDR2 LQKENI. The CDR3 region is CASSPSLAGRYEQYF. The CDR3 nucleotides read TGTGCCAGCTCACCATCACTAGCGGGAAGGTACGAGCAGTACTTC.

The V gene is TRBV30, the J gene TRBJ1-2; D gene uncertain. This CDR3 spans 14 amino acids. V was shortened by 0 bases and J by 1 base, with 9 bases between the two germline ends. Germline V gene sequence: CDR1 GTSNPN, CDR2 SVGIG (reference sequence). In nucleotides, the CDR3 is TGTGCCTGGAGTGTACCCGGGATTAACTATGGCTACACCTTC. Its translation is CAWSVPGINYGYTF.

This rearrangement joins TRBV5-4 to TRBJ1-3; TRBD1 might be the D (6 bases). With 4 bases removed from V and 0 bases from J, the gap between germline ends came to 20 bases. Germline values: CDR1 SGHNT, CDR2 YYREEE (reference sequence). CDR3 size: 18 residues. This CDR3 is CASSRRPQGWDSGNTIYF. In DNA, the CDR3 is TGTGCCAGCAGCCGCCGTCCACAGGGTTGGGACTCTGGAAACACCATATATTTT.

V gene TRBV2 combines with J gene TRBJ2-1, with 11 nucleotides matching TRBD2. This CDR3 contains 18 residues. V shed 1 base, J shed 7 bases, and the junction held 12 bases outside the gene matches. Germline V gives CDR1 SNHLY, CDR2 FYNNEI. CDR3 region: CASSEGVTSGSSRNEQFF. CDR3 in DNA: TGTGCCAGCAGTGAAGGTGTAACTAGCGGGAGTAGTAGGAATGAGCAGTTCTTC. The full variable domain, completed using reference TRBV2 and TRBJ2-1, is EPEVTQTPSHQVTQMGQEVILRCVPISNHLYFYWYRQILGQKVEFLVSFYNNEISEKSEIFDDQFSVERPDGSNFTLKIRSTKLEDSAMYFCASSEGVTSGSSRNEQFFGPGTRLTVL.

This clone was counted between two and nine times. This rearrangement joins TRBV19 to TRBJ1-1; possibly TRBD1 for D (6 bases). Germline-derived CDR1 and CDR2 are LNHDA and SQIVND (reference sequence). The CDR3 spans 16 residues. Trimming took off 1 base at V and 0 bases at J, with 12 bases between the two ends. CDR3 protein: CASSIVGGGLNTEAFF. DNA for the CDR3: TGTGCCAGTAGTATAGTCGGGGGCGGTTTGAACACTGAAGCTTTCTTT.

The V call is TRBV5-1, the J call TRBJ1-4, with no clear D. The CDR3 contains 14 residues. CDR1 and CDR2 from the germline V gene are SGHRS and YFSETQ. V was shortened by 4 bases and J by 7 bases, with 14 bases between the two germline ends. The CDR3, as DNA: TGCGCCAGCAGCAAGGACCCGTCGGGTGAAAAACTGTTTTTT. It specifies CASSKDPSGEKLFF.

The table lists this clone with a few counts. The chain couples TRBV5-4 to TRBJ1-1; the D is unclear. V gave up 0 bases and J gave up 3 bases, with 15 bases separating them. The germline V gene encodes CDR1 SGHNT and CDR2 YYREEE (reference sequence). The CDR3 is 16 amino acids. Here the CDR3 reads CASSLVGRSRDTEAFF. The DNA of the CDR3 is TGTGCCAGCAGCTTGGTAGGCAGGTCGCGGGACACTGAAGCTTTCTTT.

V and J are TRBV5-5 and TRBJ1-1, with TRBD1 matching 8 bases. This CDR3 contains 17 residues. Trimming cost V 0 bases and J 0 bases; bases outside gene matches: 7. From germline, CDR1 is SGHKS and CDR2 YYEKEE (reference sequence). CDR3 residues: CASSLVFGQGMNTEAFF. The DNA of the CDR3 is TGTGCCAGCAGCTTGGTGTTTGGACAGGGAATGAACACTGAAGCTTTCTTT. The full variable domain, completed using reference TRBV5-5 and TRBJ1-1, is DAGVTQSPTHLIKTRGQQVTLRCSPISGHKSVSWYQQVLGQGPQFIFQYYEKEERGRGNFPDRFSARQFPNYSSELNVNALLLGDSALYLCASSLVFGQGMNTEAFFGQGTRLTVV.

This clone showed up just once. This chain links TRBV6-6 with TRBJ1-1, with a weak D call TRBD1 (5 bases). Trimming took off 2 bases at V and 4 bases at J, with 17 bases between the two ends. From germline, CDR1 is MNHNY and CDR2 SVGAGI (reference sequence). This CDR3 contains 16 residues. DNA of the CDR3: TGTGCCAGCAGTTACAGAATCGGGAGGGGAATCACTGAAGCTTTCTTT. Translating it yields CASSYRIGRGITEAFF.

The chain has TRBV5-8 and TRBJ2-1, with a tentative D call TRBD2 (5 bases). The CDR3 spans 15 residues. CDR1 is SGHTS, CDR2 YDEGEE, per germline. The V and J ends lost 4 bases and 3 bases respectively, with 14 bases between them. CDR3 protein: CASSARSGYYNEQFF. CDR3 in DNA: TGTGCCAGCAGCGCCCGCAGCGGCTACTACAATGAGCAGTTCTTC.

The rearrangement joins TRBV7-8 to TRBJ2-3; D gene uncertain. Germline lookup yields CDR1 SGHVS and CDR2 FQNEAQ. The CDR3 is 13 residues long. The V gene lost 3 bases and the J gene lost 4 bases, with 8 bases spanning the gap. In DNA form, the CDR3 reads TGTGCCAGCAGCTTGGGCGGTGCAGATACGCAGTATTTT. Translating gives CASSLGGADTQYF. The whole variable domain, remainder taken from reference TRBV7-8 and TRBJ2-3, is GAGVSQSPRYKVAKRGQDVALRCDPISGHVSLFWYQQALGQGPEFLTYFQNEAQLDKSGLPSDRFFAERPEGSVSTLKIQRTQQEDSAVYLCASSLGGADTQYFGPGTRLTVL.

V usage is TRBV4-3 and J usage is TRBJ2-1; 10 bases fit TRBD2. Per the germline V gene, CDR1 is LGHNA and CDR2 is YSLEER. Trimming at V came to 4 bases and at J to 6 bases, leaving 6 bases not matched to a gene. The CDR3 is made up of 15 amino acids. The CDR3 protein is CASSRLPSGGNEQFF. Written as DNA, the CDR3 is TGCGCCAGCAGCCGACTCCCTAGCGGGGGCAATGAGCAGTTCTTC.

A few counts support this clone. This chain's CDR3 is CASSLGPARTDTQYF. The CDR3 DNA follows: TGTGCCAGCAGCTTAGGTCCAGCTAGGACAGATACGCAGTATTTT. The J gene is TRBJ2-3, the V gene TRBV7-3; D is unresolved. Deletions cut 2 bases from V and 3 bases from J, with 12 bases between. CDR1 is SGHTA, CDR2 FQGTGA, per germline. This CDR3 contains 15 residues.

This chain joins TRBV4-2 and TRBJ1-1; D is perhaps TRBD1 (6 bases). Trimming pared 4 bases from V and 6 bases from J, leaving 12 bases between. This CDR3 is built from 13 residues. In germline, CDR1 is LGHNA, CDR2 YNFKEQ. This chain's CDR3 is CASSPEGEAEAFF. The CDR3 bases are TGTGCCAGCAGCCCAGAGGGGGAGGCTGAAGCTTTCTTT.

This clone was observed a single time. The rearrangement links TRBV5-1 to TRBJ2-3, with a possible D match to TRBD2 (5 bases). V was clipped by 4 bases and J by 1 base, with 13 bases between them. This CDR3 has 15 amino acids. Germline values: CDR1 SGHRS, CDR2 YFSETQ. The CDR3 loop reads CASSPLLAGTDTQYF. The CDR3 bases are TGCGCCAGCAGCCCCCTGCTAGCAGGCACAGATACGCAGTATTTT. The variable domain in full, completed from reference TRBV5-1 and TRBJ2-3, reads KAGVTQTPRYLIKTRGQQVTLSCSPISGHRSVSWYQQTPGQGLQFLFEYFSETQRNKGNFPGRFSGRQFSNSRSEMNVSTLELGDSALYLCASSPLLAGTDTQYFGPGTRLTVL.

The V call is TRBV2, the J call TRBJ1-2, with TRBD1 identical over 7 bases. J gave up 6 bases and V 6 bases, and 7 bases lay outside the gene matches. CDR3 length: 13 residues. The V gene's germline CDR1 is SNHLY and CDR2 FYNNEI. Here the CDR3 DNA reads TGTGCCAGCAGCTTACAGGGGATAGATGGCTACACCTTC. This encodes CASSLQGIDGYTF.

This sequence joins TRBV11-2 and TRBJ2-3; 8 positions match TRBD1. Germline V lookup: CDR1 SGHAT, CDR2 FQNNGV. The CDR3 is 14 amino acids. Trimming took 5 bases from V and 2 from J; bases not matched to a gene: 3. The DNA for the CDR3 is TGTGCCAGCAGCGAGGACAGGGCCACAGATACGCAGTATTTT. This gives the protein CASSEDRATDTQYF.

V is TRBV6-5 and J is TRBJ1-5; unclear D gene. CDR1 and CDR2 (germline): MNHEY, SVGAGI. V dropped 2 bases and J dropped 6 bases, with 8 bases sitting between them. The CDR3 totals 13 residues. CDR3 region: CASSYESGQPQHF. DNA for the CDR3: TGTGCCAGCAGTTACGAGAGCGGTCAGCCCCAGCATTTT.

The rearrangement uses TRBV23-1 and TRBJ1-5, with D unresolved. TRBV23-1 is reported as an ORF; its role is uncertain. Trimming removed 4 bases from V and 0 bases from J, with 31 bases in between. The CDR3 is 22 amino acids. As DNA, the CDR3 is TGCGCCAGCAGTCGGTCGCGTTTCGGAGCTGAGGATCTCTCGGGTAGCAATCAGCCCCAGCATTTT. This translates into CASSRSRFGAEDLSGSNQPQHF.

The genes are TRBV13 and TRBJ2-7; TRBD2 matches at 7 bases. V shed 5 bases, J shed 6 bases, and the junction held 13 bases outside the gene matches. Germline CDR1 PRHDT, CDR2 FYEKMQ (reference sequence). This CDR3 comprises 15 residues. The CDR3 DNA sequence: TGTGCCAGCAGCCCCACGACGGGAACGGGGGGCGAGCAGTACTTC. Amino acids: CASSPTTGTGGEQYF. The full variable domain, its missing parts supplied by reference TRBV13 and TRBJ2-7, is AAGVIQSPRHLIKEKRETATLKCYPIPRHDTVYWYQQGPGQDPQFLISFYEKMQSDKGSIPDRFSAQQFSDYHSELNMSSLELGDSALYFCASSPTTGTGGEQYFGPGTRLTVT.

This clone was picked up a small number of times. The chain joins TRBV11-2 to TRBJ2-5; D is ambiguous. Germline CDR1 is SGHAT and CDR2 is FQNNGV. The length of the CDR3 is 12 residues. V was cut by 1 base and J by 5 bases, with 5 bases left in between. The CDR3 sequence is CASSLGLETQYF. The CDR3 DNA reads TGTGCCAGCAGCTTAGGTCTGGAGACCCAGTACTTC.

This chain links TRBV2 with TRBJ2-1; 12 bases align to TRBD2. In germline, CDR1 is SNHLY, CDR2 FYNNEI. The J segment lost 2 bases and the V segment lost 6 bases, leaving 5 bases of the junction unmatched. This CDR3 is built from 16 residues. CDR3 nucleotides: TGTGCCAGCAGCCCTAGCGGGAGGGCCACCTACAATGAGCAGTTCTTC. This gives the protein CASSPSGRATYNEQFF.

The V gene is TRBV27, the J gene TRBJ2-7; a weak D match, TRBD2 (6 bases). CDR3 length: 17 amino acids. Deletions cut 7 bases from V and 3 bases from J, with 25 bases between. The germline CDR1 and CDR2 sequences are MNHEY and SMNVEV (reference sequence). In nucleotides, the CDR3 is TGTGCCAGCATCCCGGGGGTGCCGGGGCGCAAAGGCTACGAGCAGTACTTC. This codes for CASIPGVPGRKGYEQYF.